These 15 T cell receptor beta chains originate from one sample sequenced in a study of blood T cells in healthy people across ages. Together with a sample-barcoded 5' primer, a J-beta primer mix was included in a second PCR lasting roughly 6 to 12 cycles. One entry per CDR3 protein results from TCRdb running MiXCR on the 5' RACE reads. The sample records more than 500,000 distinct CDR3 sequences, about 25% being singletons. Sequencing input: blood. The source of these receptors is a woman aged 65 to 85 in good health.

This clonotype came up a few times. Likely a read error: the CDR3 ends without its conserved phenylalanine or tryptophan. The V call is TRBV29-1, the J call TRBJ1-1; D not resolved. Germline V gene lookup returns CDR1 SQVTM and CDR2 ANQGSEA. Deletions cut 7 bases from V and 4 bases from J, with 7 bases between. This CDR3 region has 10 residues. CDR3 DNA: TGCAGCGCAACCGCCACTGAAGCTTTCCTT. Translation gives CSATATEAFL.

The rearrangement links TRBV5-1 to TRBJ1-1; a possible D gene is TRBD1 (5 bases). Per the germline V gene, CDR1 is SGHRS and CDR2 is YFSETQ. This CDR3 region has 14 residues. The V and J ends lost 4 bases and 3 bases respectively, with 13 bases between them. This CDR3 reads CASSLDTRDTEAFF. The CDR3 DNA sequence: TGCGCCAGCAGCCTGGACACCCGGGACACTGAAGCTTTCTTT. Combining the CDR3 with reference TRBV5-1 and TRBJ1-1 gives the whole variable domain KAGVTQTPRYLIKTRGQQVTLSCSPISGHRSVSWYQQTPGQGLQFLFEYFSETQRNKGNFPGRFSGRQFSNSRSEMNVSTLELGDSALYLCASSLDTRDTEAFFGQGTRLTVV.

The table lists this clonotype with a few counts. The chain is built from TRBV5-1 and TRBJ2-3, with 11 bases matching TRBD2. The CDR3 consists of 16 residues. Germline loops: CDR1 SGHRS, CDR2 YFSETQ. With V trimmed by 3 bases and J by 0 bases, 3 bases remained unmatched. The CDR3 here is CASSSGLAASTDTQYF. The CDR3 bases are TGCGCCAGCAGCTCGGGACTAGCGGCAAGCACAGATACGCAGTATTTT.

This chain uses TRBV19 with TRBJ1-5; D is ambiguous. The CDR3 is 12 residues long. Germline CDR1 LNHDA, CDR2 SQIVND (reference sequence). V was pared by 6 bases and J by 1 base, with 4 bases between. The CDR3 region is CASRRSNQPQHF. The CDR3 coding sequence is TGTGCCAGTAGACGGAGCAATCAGCCCCAGCATTTT.

V and J are TRBV4-2 and TRBJ2-1; D possibly uses TRBD1 or TRBD2 (6 bases each). The CDR3 consists of 17 residues. Germline CDR1 LGHNA, CDR2 YNFKEQ. The V and J ends lost 1 base and 5 bases respectively, with 18 bases between them. The CDR3 DNA follows: TGTGCCAGCAGCCAAGCGGTTGCTAGCGCAGGGGACAATGAGCAGTTCTTC. Its translation is CASSQAVASAGDNEQFF.

There are a few counts of this clonotype. The chain links TRBV24-1 to TRBJ2-1; 8 bases agree with TRBD2. Trimming at V came to 2 bases and at J to 0 bases, leaving 2 bases not matched to a gene. CDR1 and CDR2 (germline): KGHDR, SFDVKD. The CDR3 is 16 amino acids. The CDR3 spells CATSDSSGSSYNEQFF. DNA for the CDR3: TGTGCCACCAGTGATTCAAGCGGGAGCTCCTACAATGAGCAGTTCTTC.

The chain employs TRBV20-1 and TRBJ2-2, with 10 positions matching TRBD2. V shed 2 bases, J shed 4 bases, and the junction held 7 bases outside the gene matches. This CDR3 region has 16 residues. Germline CDR1 is DFQATT and CDR2 is SNEGSKA (reference sequence). This CDR3 reads CSARRSGGAVTGELFF. CDR3 nucleotide sequence: TGCAGTGCTAGAAGGAGCGGGGGGGCGGTCACCGGGGAGCTGTTTTTT.

This clonotype showed up just a few times. This chain uses TRBV5-1 with TRBJ2-1, with D unclear. The CDR3 spans 15 residues. With 0 bases removed from V and 5 bases from J, the gap between germline ends came to 12 bases. Germline V gives CDR1 SGHRS, CDR2 YFSETQ. Written as DNA, the CDR3 is TGCGCCAGCAGCTTGGATCTTGGGCAGCACAATGAGCAGTTCTTC. Translating gives CASSLDLGQHNEQFF. Variable domain in full (rest from reference TRBV5-1 and TRBJ2-1): KAGVTQTPRYLIKTRGQQVTLSCSPISGHRSVSWYQQTPGQGLQFLFEYFSETQRNKGNFPGRFSGRQFSNSRSEMNVSTLELGDSALYLCASSLDLGQHNEQFFGPGTRLTVL.

This clonotype has just a few counts. V usage is TRBV5-5 and J usage is TRBJ2-1; D is uncertain. CDR3 length equals 14 residues. V was pared by 4 bases and J by 4 bases, with 12 bases between. Germline assignment: CDR1 SGHKS and CDR2 YYEKEE (reference sequence). CDR3 protein: CASSTALFYNEQFF. CDR3 nucleotide sequence: TGTGCCAGCAGCACCGCCCTCTTTTACAATGAGCAGTTCTTC. The whole variable domain, remainder taken from reference TRBV5-5 and TRBJ2-1, is DAGVTQSPTHLIKTRGQQVTLRCSPISGHKSVSWYQQVLGQGPQFIFQYYEKEERGRGNFPDRFSARQFPNYSSELNVNALLLGDSALYLCASSTALFYNEQFFGPGTRLTVL.

The chain couples TRBV20-1 to TRBJ2-1; weak D call: TRBD2 (6 bases). CDR3 size: 16 residues. Trimming took off 4 bases at V and 0 bases at J, with 16 bases between the two ends. Looked up from germline, CDR1 is DFQATT and CDR2 is SNEGSKA (reference sequence). This CDR3 reads CSATFAGSYSYNEQFF. The DNA of the CDR3 is TGCAGTGCTACCTTTGCGGGGTCTTACTCCTACAATGAGCAGTTCTTC.

The genes are TRBV30 and TRBJ2-7; D possibly matches TRBD1 or TRBD2 (5 bases each). The germline gives CDR1 GTSNPN, CDR2 SVGIG (reference sequence). Trimming left V 3 bases short and J 4 bases short, with 13 bases between. This CDR3 has 13 residues. This CDR3 reads CAWRNLGPYEQYF. The CDR3, as DNA: TGTGCCTGGAGAAACCTGGGACCGTACGAGCAGTACTTC.

V and J are TRBV10-2 and TRBJ1-2, with D perhaps matching TRBD1 (5 bases). The ends were cut back, 6 bases at V and 7 bases at J, with 15 bases in the middle. Per germline, CDR1 WSHSY and CDR2 SAAADI. The CDR3 runs 13 residues. CDR3 nucleotides: TGCGCCAGCAGCGGCTTCCGGGACCCTGGCTACACCTTC. Its translation is CASSGFRDPGYTF.

This clonotype was seen only a few times. The J gene is TRBJ2-5, the V gene TRBV20-1, with D possibly TRBD1 on 6 matching bases. The J call is doubtful: the DNA matches TRBJ2-7 better. The germline gives CDR1 DFQATT, CDR2 SNEGSKA (reference sequence). This CDR3 is built from 13 residues. The CDR3 nucleotides are TGCAGTGCTACAGGGGCTCTAGGGGACGAGCAGTACTTC. This gives the protein CSATGALGDEQYF.

The chain combines TRBV20-1 with TRBJ2-5, with 9 positions matching TRBD1. The V gene's germline CDR1 is DFQATT and CDR2 SNEGSKA (reference sequence). The CDR3 runs to 12 residues. Germline trimming cut 4 bases from V and 6 bases from J; bases unmatched to any gene: 3. In DNA form, the CDR3 reads TGCAGTGCTAAACAGGGGGCCAAGACCCAGTACTTC. Protein product: CSAKQGAKTQYF.

Notes on this clonotype: This CDR3 fails to terminate in the conserved phenylalanine or tryptophan, so it likely reflects a read error. Because the CDR3's place on the DNA is in doubt, the DNA is left out and the CDR3 is given as listed by TCRdb. V gene TRBV30 combines with J gene TRBJ1-2; the table's D call, TRBD1, was not checked against the DNA. Ends included, the CDR3 has 12 residues. Germline V lookup: CDR1 GTSNPN, CDR2 SVGIG (reference sequence). CDR3 region: CAWSLGRGAETL.